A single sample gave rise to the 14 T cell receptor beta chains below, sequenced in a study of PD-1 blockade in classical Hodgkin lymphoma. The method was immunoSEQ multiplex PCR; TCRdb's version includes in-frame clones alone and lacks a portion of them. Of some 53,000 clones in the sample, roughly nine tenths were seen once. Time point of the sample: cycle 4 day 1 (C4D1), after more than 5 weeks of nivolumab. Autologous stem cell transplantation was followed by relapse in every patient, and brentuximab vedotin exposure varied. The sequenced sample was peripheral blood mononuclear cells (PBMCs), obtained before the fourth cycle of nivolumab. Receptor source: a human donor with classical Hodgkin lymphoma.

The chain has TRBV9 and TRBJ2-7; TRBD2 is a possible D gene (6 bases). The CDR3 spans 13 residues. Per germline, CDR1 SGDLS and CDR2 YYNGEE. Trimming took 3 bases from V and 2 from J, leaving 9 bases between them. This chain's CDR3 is CASSGGKTYEQYF. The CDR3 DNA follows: TGTGCCAGCAGCGGCGGGAAAACCTACGAGCAGTACTTC.

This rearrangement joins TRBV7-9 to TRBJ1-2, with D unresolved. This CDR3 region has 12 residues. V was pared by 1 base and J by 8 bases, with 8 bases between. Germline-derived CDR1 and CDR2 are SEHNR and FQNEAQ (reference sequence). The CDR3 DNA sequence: TGTGCCAGCAGCTTAGGTCCGTTGGGCTACACCTTC. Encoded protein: CASSLGPLGYTF. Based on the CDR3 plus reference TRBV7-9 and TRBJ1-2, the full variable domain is DTGVSQNPRHKITKRGQNVTFRCDPISEHNRLYWYRQTLGQGPEFLTYFQNEAQLEKSRLLSDRFSAERPKGSFSTLEIQRTEQGDSAMYLCASSLGPLGYTFGSGTRLTVV.

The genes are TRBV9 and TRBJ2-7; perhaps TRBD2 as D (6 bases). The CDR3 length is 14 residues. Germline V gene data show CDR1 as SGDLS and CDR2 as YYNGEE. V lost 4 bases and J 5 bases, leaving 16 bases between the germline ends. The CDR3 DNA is TGTGCCAGCAGCACCAGAGGAGGGTTGGACGAGCAGTACTTC. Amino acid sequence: CASSTRGGLDEQYF.

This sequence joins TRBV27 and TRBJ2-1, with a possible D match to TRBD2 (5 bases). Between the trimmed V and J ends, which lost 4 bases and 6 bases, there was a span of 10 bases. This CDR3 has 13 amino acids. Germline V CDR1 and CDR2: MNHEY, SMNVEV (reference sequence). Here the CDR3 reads CASSSLAGNEQFF. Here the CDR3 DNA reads TGTGCCAGCAGTTCCCTAGCAGGCAATGAGCAGTTCTTC.

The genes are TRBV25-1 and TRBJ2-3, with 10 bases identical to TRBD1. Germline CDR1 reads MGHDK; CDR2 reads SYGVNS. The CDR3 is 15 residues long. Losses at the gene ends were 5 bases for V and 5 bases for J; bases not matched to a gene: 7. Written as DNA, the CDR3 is TGTGCCAGCAGTTTGACAGGGGGCCGGCAAGATACGCAGTATTTT. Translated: CASSLTGGRQDTQYF.

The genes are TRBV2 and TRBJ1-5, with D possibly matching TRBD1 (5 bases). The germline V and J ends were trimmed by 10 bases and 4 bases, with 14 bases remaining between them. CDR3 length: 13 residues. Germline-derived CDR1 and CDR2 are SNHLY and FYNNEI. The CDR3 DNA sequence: TGTGCCACCACCTGGGGGGATAATCAGCCCCAGCATTTT. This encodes CATTWGDNQPQHF.

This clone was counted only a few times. This CDR3 is CASSGQGWDEQFF. The CDR3 DNA sequence: TGTGCCAGCAGCGGACAGGGGTGGGATGAGCAGTTCTTC. The chain is built from TRBV9 and TRBJ2-1, with TRBD1 identical over 8 bases. The germline gives CDR1 SGDLS, CDR2 YYNGEE. This CDR3 contains 13 residues. Trimming removed 3 bases from V and 8 bases from J; junction bases left unmatched: 4. The entire variable domain, with the rest obtained from reference TRBV9 and TRBJ2-1, is as follows: DSGVTQTPKHLITATGQRVTLRCSPRSGDLSVYWYQQSLDQGLQFLIQYYNGEERAKGNILERFSAQQFPDLHSELNLSSLELGDSALYFCASSGQGWDEQFFGPGTRLTVL.

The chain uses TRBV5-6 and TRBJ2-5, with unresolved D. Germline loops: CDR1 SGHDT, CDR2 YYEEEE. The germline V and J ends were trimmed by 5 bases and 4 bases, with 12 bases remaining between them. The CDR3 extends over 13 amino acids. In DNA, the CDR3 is TGTGCCAGCAGTTTAGGCTACCTAGAGACCCAGTACTTC. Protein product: CASSLGYLETQYF.

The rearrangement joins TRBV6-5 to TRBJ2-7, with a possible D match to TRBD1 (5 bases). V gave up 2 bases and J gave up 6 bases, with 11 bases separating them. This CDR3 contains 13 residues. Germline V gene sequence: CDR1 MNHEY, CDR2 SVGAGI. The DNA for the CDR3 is TGTGCCAGCAGTTACACCGCAGGGATCGAGCAGTACTTC. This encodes CASSYTAGIEQYF.

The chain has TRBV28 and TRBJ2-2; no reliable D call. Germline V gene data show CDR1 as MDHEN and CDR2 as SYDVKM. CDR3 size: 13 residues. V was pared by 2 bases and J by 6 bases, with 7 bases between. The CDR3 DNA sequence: TGTGCCAGCAGTTTAAGGGTTCCCGGGGAGCTGTTTTTT. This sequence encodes CASSLRVPGELFF.

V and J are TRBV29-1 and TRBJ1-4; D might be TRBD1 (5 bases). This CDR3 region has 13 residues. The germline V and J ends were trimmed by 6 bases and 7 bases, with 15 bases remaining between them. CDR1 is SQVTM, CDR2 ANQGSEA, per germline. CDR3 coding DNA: TGCAGCGTCTATAGCAGGGCCGGTGAAAAACTGTTTTTT. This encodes CSVYSRAGEKLFF.

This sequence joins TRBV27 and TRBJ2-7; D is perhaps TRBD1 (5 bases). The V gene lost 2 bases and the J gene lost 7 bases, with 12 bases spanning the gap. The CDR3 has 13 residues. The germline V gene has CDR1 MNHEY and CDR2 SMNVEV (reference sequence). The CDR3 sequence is CASSLRGTQEQYF. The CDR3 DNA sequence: TGTGCCAGCAGTTTAAGGGGAACACAAGAGCAGTACTTC.

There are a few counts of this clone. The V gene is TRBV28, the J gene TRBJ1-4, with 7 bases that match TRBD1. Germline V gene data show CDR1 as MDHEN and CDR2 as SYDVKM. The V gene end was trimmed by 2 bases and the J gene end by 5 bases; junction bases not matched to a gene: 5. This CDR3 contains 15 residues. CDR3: CASSLTGAPNEKLFF. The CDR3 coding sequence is TGTGCCAGCAGTTTAACAGGGGCGCCCAATGAAAAACTGTTTTTT.

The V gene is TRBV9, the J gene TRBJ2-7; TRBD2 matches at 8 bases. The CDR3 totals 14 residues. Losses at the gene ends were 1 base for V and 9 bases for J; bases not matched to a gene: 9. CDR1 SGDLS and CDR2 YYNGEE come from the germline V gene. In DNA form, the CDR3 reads TGTGCCAGCAGCGTATACGGGAGGGACACAAGGCAGTACTTC. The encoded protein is CASSVYGRDTRQYF. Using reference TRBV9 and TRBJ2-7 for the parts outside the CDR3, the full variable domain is DSGVTQTPKHLITATGQRVTLRCSPRSGDLSVYWYQQSLDQGLQFLIQYYNGEERAKGNILERFSAQQFPDLHSELNLSSLELGDSALYFCASSVYGRDTRQYFGPGTRLTVT.